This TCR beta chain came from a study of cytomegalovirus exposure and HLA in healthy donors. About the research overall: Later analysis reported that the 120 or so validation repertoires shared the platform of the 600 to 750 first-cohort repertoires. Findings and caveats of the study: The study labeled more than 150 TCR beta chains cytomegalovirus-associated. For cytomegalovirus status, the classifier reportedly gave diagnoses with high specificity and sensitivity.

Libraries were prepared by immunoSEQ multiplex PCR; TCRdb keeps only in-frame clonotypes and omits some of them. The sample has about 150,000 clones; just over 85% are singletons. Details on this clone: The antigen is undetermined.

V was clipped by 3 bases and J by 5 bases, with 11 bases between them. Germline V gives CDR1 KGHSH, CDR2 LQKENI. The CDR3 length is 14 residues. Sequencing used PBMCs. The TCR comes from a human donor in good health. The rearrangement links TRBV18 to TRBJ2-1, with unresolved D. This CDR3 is CASSPLSANNEQFF. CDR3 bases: TGTGCCAGCTCACCCCTAAGCGCGAACAATGAGCAGTTCTTC.